A selection of T cell receptor beta chains follows, all from one sample in a study of glioma-infiltrating T cells after dendritic cell vaccination. Produced via immunoSEQ multiplex PCR; TCRdb's table is partial and in-frame only. The data show around 23,000 clones, with just under 90% seen just once and 2.5% to 3% held by the top ten. Source: blood, taken after dendritic cell vaccination. The receptors stem from a human donor with glioblastoma. The CDR3 runs from the conserved cysteine through the conserved F or W. Fields, in order: clone size, D gene, J gene, V gene, CDR3 DNA, CDR3 protein. A D gene is named only where the DNA matches it firmly. Clone size is stated in some rows and not others, as once, few, many or a class when expanded.

>NA|TRBD1|TRBJ2-5|TRBV19
TGTGCCAGTAGTAAGCGGGGACAGGGCCAAGAGACCCAGTACTTC
CASSKRGQGQETQYF
>NA|NA|TRBJ1-1|TRBV5-1
TGCGCCAGCAGCCCGTTGGGGGGGCAGGGCACTGAAGCTTTCTTT
CASSPLGGQGTEAFF
>NA|NA|TRBJ2-7|TRBV12-2
TGTGCAAGTCGGCAAAACTGGACTCTCGTCCCACCCTACGAGCAGTACTTC
CASRQNWTLVPPYEQYF
>NA|NA|TRBJ2-5|TRBV2
TGTGCCAGCAAAGGCGCGGGCGAGACCCAGTACTTC
CASKGAGETQYF
>once|NA|TRBJ1-1|TRBV7-8
TGTGCCAGCAGCTTAACGGGGGGAACTGAAGCTTTCTTT
CASSLTGGTEAFF
>few|NA|TRBJ2-1|TRBV29-1
TGCAGCGTTGAAAAGCTTCCTCGGACATTGCAATACAATGAGCAGTTCTTC
CSVEKLPRTLQYNEQFF
>NA|TRBD1|TRBJ1-5|TRBV6-4
TGTGCCAGCATTTCCTGTGGACAGGTCAATCAGCCCCAGCATTTT
CASISCGQVNQPQHF
>NA|NA|TRBJ2-3|TRBV4-1
TGCGCCAGCAGCCAAGAGTGGGTTGGCGGGGTAGATACGCAGTATTTT
CASSQEWVGGVDTQYF
>NA|NA|TRBJ2-2|TRBV6-7
TGTGCCAGCAGCTGGGAGGTTAACAGACCGAACACCGGGGAGCTGTTTTTT
CASSWEVNRPNTGELFF
>NA|NA|TRBJ2-2|TRBV4-1
TGCGCCAGCAGCCAATTTCTCTCCGGGGAGCTGTTTTTT
CASSQFLSGELFF
>NA|TRBD1|TRBJ2-5|TRBV2
TGTGCCAGCAGCCGGACAGGGGGCTTACGAGAGACCCAGTACTTC
CASSRTGGLRETQYF
>once|NA|TRBJ2-3|TRBV4-2
TGTGCCAGCAGCCAAGAAGAGGGCCTCTCAGATACGCAGTATTTT
CASSQEEGLSDTQYF
>NA|NA|TRBJ1-2|TRBV10-3
TGTGCCATCAGTGAGTCTAGCGGTGAAATCTATGGCTACACCTTC
CAISESSGEIYGYTF